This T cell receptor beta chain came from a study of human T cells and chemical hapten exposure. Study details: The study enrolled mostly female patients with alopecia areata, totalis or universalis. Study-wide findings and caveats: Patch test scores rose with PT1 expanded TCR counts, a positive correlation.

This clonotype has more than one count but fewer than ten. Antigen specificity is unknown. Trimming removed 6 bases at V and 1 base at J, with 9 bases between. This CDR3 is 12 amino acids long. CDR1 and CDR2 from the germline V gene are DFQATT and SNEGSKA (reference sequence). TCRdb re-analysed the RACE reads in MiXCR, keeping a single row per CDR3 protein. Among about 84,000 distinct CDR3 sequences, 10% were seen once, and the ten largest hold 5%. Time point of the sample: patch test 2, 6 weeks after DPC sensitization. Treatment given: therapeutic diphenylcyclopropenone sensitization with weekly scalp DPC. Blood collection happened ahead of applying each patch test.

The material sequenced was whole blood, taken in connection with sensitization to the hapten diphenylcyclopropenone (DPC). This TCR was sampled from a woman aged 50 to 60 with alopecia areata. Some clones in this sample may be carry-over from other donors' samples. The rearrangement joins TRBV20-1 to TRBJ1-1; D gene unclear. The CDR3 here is CSASRTNTEAFF. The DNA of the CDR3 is TGCAGTGCGTCAAGGACGAACACTGAAGCTTTCTTT.